This TCR beta chain is drawn from a study of blood T cell repertoires in COVID-19 (dated by TCRdb to 2020 to 2021). Regarding the research as a whole: The collaborator samples originated in the United States, Italy and Spain and spanned the acute and convalescent phases of COVID-19. Where HLA class I and class II types were available, the types were taken from metadata supplied by the sample provider, not from assay-based typing. A freely available public database, intended as a resource for researchers studying the immune response to SARS-CoV-2, is where the repertoires were released. The prospective study material was composed of cDNA or gDNA derived from T cells, B-cell-depleted T cells, or PBMCs. A de-identified subject ID, COVID-19 status, age in years and sex were almost always included in the sample metadata. Samples came from the ongoing ImmuneRACE study (first 160 participants) plus 1,254 subjects from 6 global collaborators. Subjects who had been exposed to COVID-19, were actively infected with it, or had recovered from it provided the deeply sampled blood TCRbeta repertoires that made up the dataset.

Whole blood was collected in K2EDTA tubes by collaborating institutions according to the institutions' own protocols. For TCRbeta analysis, collaborators shipped samples in one of three forms: frozen whole blood, isolated PBMCs, or DNA extracted from either of those sample types. As regards this clone: It has no known antigen specificity. No clone much larger than this one lies a single base away; base qualities are absent.

TCRbeta CDR3 regions were amplified from genomic DNA by means of the immunoSEQ Assay, a bias-controlled multiplex PCR. The original pipeline was this. The number of nucleated cells in each sample was estimated by amplification of reference gene primers within the assay. Sequence reads were collapsed and filtered to measure the absolute abundance of every unique TCRbeta CDR3 rearrangement. For each sample, productive Simpson clonality was calculated by taking the square root of Simpson's diversity index across productive rearrangements. Drawn from immuneACCESS, this table holds only the in-frame rearrangements with V and J called that TCRdb kept. Clones are partly lost; checked studies trace under half to an unresolved V gene and leave the rest unexplained. The V and J calls and clone size come from that table; D and trimming were worked out from the DNA. This sample has some 200,000 clones in its table, and approximately 90% of those were observed once. 5.9% of the sample belongs to the ten largest clones.

General study outcomes and caveats: Clinical and demographic metadata were provided uncurated, with the amount varying by source and participant.

Its CDR3 holds 12 amino acids, cysteine through phenylalanine. This entry keeps only the CDR3 DNA: 36 bases, framed from base 1. Trimming accounts for 6 bases at V and 6 bases at J, while the number of junction bases matched to no gene is 3. The germline V gene (reference sequence) yields MNHNY for CDR1 and SVGAGI for CDR2. The receptor's source is a man at least 80 years old with acute or convalescent COVID-19. Sequencing was performed on peripheral blood. The V and J genes are TRBV6-6 and TRBJ2-7; TRBD2 matches 9 bases in the middle. DNA sequence: TGTGCCAGCAGGGGGACTAGCACCGAGCAGTACTTC. Its coded protein is CASRGTSTEQYF.